This record concerns one T cell receptor (beta chain) sequence. Its antigen has not been determined. No qualities accompany the bases; no much larger clone lies one base away. The donors were healthy, HIV-negative adults with no recently reported acute infections or vaccinations. All donors were Caucasian adults living in Nashville, Tennessee, USA. CD4+ T cells were enriched through magnetic negative selection, after which naive cells were positively selected on CD45RA and the remaining negative fraction served as the memory subset. Blood was obtained by leukapheresis, after which PBMCs were separated by Ficoll-Histopaque density gradient centrifugation and cryopreserved in liquid nitrogen vapor phase. Analytical flow cytometry was used to check the purity and quantity of every magnetically sorted T cell population. Genomic DNA was isolated from each sorted fraction and quantified by UV absorbance on a Nanodrop 2000c.

CDR1 and CDR2 are read off the germline V gene as SGHTA and FQGNSA. V lost 5 bases and J lost 0 bases; the stretch between them is 10 bases long. From the cysteine up to the phenylalanine, the CDR3 has a length of 15 residues. Only CDR3 DNA is held: 45 bases, read in frame from base 1. The sample comes from a study of shared clonotypes between healthy human individuals (dated by TCRdb to 2019 to 2021). For the wider study: Three men and two women, aged 18 to 49 years, made up the cohort. Per donor, three plates each were used for CD4 naive and CD4 memory, two for CD8 naive, and one for CD8 memory. The study deeply sequenced blood TCR repertoires of about 5 healthy adults to estimate repertoire size and the extent of clonotype sharing between individuals. Libraries were prepared and TCR repertoires were sequenced by different laboratories using diverse techniques, in order to increase sequencing depth and limit assay-specific biases. Per donor, leukapheresis produced somewhere between about 0.94 and 10 billion PBMCs.

Using the deep immunoSEQ assay, TCR CDR3 regions were amplified from genomic DNA by multiplex PCR. Extracted genomic DNA from each cell subset was distributed evenly across all wells of several immunoSEQ 96-well plates, and each plate was treated as a replicate. For sorted subsets, roughly 200 ng of genomic DNA, equivalent to some 30,000 T cell genomes, went into each replicate PCR. Purified libraries were quantified with a Qubit 3.0 fluorometer, sized on a Bioanalyzer 2100, and re-quantified with the KAPA Library Quantification kit. Every immunoSEQ 96-well plate was sequenced on a dedicated single-read 150-cycle Illumina NextSeq 550 flow cell. The original methods were these. The immunoSEQ output contained only junctional sequences without quality scores, so filtering could not match that applied to full-length reads. Sequences were annotated with PyIR, a Python wrapper for IgBLAST v1.9, and V/J genes and CDR3 were assigned using IMGT germline references. Reads were filtered out if the reads had weak V/J assignments (E-value above 1e-6), no CDR3, stop codons, out-of-frame junctions, or ambiguous translated residues. A V3J clonotype was defined by an identical inferred V gene, J gene, and CDR3 amino acid sequence. The percentage overlap between two repertoires was calculated by dividing the number of shared unique clonotypes by the size of the smaller repertoire. RTK rarefaction, the Chao1 estimator, and Recon v2.1 estimates of unobserved clonotypes were used to assess repertoire richness. Generation probabilities for all TCRbeta clonotypes obtained by the gDNA method from a handful of donors were computed using OLGA. TCRdb retrieved this table from immuneACCESS and kept in-frame rearrangements only. Not all clones are present; in checked studies, unresolved V genes account for under half, and no reason is known for the remainder. V and J calls and clone size follow that table, whereas D and trimming were derived from the DNA. For this sample there are 950,000 to 1,300,000 clones; roughly 80% appear just once. The ten largest clonotypes hold around 1.5% of the sample.

What the research found in general, with its limitations: Naive subsets generally had larger estimated clonotype richness than memory subsets. Clonotypes shared by all four sorted-subset donors showed higher generation probabilities than non-shared clonotypes. Pairwise subsampling indicated that sequencing depth was expected to affect the degree of clonotype sharing among donors. Sampling was limited to blood, and TCR repertoires in tissue likely differ from TCR repertoires in blood. When four donors were compared, the shared fraction of clonotypes was 5% to 6.5% for naive CD4, more than 3% for naive CD8, 2% to 2.5% for memory CD4, and less than 0.5% for memory CD8. The small number of donors limited the genetic and exposure-history diversity represented. Even with the large sequencing depth, rarefaction of the sorted-subset datasets indicated that sequencing was incomplete.

The source is a man aged 18 to 29 in good health. Input material: memory CD4+ T cells sorted from blood. Interpreted using the paper, the cell subset or site label stands for: CD45RA-negative fraction. The chain is made from TRBV7-2 and TRBJ2-2; the D region is possibly TRBD1 or TRBD2, each matching across 5 bases. In nucleotides, the sequence is TGTGCCAGCAGCCCGGGGCGCACGAACACCGGGGAGCTGTTTTTT. The encoded protein is CASSPGRTNTGELFF.